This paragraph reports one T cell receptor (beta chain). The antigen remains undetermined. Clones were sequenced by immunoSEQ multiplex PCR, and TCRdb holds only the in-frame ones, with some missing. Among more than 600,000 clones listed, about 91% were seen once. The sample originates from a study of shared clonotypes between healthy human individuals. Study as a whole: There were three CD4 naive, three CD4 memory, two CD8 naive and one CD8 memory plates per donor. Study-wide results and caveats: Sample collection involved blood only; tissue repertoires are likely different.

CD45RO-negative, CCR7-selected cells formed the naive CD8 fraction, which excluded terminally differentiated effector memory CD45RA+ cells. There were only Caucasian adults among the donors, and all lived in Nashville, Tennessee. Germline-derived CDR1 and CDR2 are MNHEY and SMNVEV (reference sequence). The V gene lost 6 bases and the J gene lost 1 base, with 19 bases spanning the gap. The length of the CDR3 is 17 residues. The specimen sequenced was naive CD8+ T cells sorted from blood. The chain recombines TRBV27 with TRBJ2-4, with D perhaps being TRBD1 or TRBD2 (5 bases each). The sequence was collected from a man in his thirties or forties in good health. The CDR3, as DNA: TGTGCCAGCAGCCCTACTTGGGACGGGTCGGCCAAAAACATTCAGTACTTC. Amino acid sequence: CASSPTWDGSAKNIQYF.